These T cell receptor beta chains were read from a single sample in a study of spatial heterogeneity in lung cancer. MiXCR was run by TCRdb on the 5' RACE reads, yielding one entry per CDR3 protein. Here the sample spans under 20,000 distinct CDR3 sequences, around 6% being singletons. The specimen was lung tumor tissue, collected at surgery. The source of these receptors is a female donor with early-stage non-small cell lung cancer. Both conserved end residues are part of each CDR3. A D gene is named only where the DNA matches it firmly. Size is omitted from some rows. Given values are once, few, many or a class for expanded clones.

d_call clone_size j_call v_call cdr3_nt cdr3_aa
. few TRBJ2-6 TRBV12-3/TRBV12-4 TGTGCCAGCAGCCCGGGTGGAAGCTCTGGGGCCAACGTCCTGACTTTC CASSPGGSSGANVLTF
TRBD2 many TRBJ2-1 TRBV20-1 TGCAGTGCTAGGGGGACTAGAGATTATGAGCAGTTCTTC CSARGTRDYEQFF
. few TRBJ2-7 TRBV11-2 TGTGCCAGCAGCCGCTGGGAATACGAGCAGTACTTC CASSRWEYEQYF
. . TRBJ2-7 TRBV18 TGTGCCAGCTCTCCCCGAACAGGGTCTTTTTACGAGCAGTACTTC CASSPRTGSFYEQYF
TRBD1 many TRBJ2-7 TRBV20-1 TGCAGTGCTGCAGGCCGACAGGGGTCCTACGAGCAGTACTTC CSAAGRQGSYEQYF
. . TRBJ2-3 TRBV9 TGTGCCAGCAGCGTAGAGCTAGCGTCAAATACGCAGTATTTT CASSVELASNTQYF
. many TRBJ2-6 TRBV5-4 TGTGCCAGCAGCTTGCGAGGGGATGGGGCCAACGTCCTGACTTTC CASSLRGDGANVLTF
. many TRBJ2-1 TRBV5-1 TGCGCCAGCAGCTTGGCCTGGGGAGACCTTGAGCAGTTCTTC CASSLAWGDLEQFF
. few TRBJ2-4 TRBV6-1 TGTGCCAGCAGTGAAGTTGGGCAGTTAAAAAACATTCAGTACTTC CASSEVGQLKNIQYF
. many TRBJ1-2 TRBV29-1 TGCAGCGTTGCTCGGACGGACTATGGCTACACCTTC CSVARTDYGYTF
TRBD2 many TRBJ2-1 TRBV6-2/TRBV6-3 TGTGCCAGCAGTTTGGTAGCGGGAGTCCTTGAGCAGTTCTTC CASSLVAGVLEQFF
TRBD1 . TRBJ2-3 TRBV7-8 TGTGCCAGCAGCTCGTCGGGACAGGGATTCTCGGATACGCAGTATTTT CASSSSGQGFSDTQYF
. many TRBJ2-1 TRBV20-1 TGCAGTGCTAGAGACAGGGGCCGGGCGACAAGCTACAATGAGCAGTTCTTC CSARDRGRATSYNEQFF
TRBD2 many TRBJ2-1 TRBV10-1 TGCGCCAGCTCTACGGGAGGAATCAATGAGCAGTTCTTC CASSTGGINEQFF
. many TRBJ2-7 TRBV5-1 TGCGCCAGCAGCCTGGCTGGGAATCCTACGCACGAGCAGTACTTC CASSLAGNPTHEQYF
TRBD2 few TRBJ2-2 TRBV27 TGTGCCAGCAACCAAAAGCGGGAGAGGAACACCGGGGAGCTGTTTTTT CASNQKRERNTGELFF
TRBD2 few TRBJ2-1 TRBV20-1 TGCAGTGCTAGAATGTCGGGAGGGCCTAACGAGCAGTTCTTC CSARMSGGPNEQFF
. many TRBJ2-1 TRBV10-3 TGTGCCATCAGAGACTCCATCCGGTGGGAGCAGTTCTTC CAIRDSIRWEQFF
TRBD1 many TRBJ1-2 TRBV5-1 TGCGCCAGCAAAGGACAGGAAAACTATGGCTACACCTTC CASKGQENYGYTF
. few TRBJ1-1 TRBV7-6 TGTGCCAGCAGCCCCGACAGCCCGAACACTGAAGCTTTCTTT CASSPDSPNTEAFF
TRBD2 few TRBJ2-1 TRBV5-4 TGTGCCAGCAGCGCGGGACTAGCGTGGAATGAGCAGTTCTTC CASSAGLAWNEQFF
TRBD2 many TRBJ2-7 TRBV20-1 TGCAGTGCATACGACGGGGGGACCTACGAGCAGTACTTC CSAYDGGTYEQYF
TRBD1 many TRBJ2-5 TRBV11-2 TGTGCCAGCAGCCAACCGGGACAGGGCCTGGTAGAGACCCAGTACTTC CASSQPGQGLVETQYF
TRBD1 medium-sized TRBJ2-7 TRBV6-2/TRBV6-3 TGTGCCAGCAGTTACGCCCCGGGACAGGGGGGTGACGAGCAGTACTTC CASSYAPGQGGDEQYF
. few TRBJ2-2 TRBV12-3/TRBV12-4 TGTGCCAGCAGTTTGCACGGACGATACCCCGGGGATCTGTTTTTT CASSLHGRYPGDLFF